The rows below give T cell receptor beta chains drawn from one sample of a study of shared T cell receptors in the human thymus. Profiling relied on immunoSEQ multiplex PCR, and the TCRdb table lists in-frame clones only, not all of them. The table shows under 700,000 clones, with 75% to 80% occurring only once. These data are also associated with another study on human thymus T cells.

The sequenced material came from thymocytes. These receptors were obtained from a boy under three years old with a congenital heart defect. CDR3s include the opening cysteine and the closing phenylalanine or tryptophan. D genes are given only for firm matches. Rows give clone size only sometimes, using once, few, many, or a class for an expanded clone.

J gene: TRBJ2-2
clone size: NA
D gene: NA
V gene: TRBV11-3
CDR3 DNA: TGTGCCAGCAGCTTAGGGGGGCCAACAAGACTCACCGGGGAGCTGTTTTTT
CDR3 protein: CASSLGGPTRLTGELFF

J gene: TRBJ2-6
clone size: NA
D gene: TRBD1
V gene: TRBV7-8
CDR3 DNA: TGTGCCAGCAGCTTAGCGGGGACAGGGGCCTCTGGGGCCAACGTCCTGACTTTC
CDR3 protein: CASSLAGTGASGANVLTF

J gene: TRBJ2-7
clone size: NA
D gene: NA
V gene: TRBV4-2
CDR3 DNA: TGTGCCAGCAGCCAAGTTCACCCAGGGGAACCCTACGAGCAGTACTTC
CDR3 protein: CASSQVHPGEPYEQYF

J gene: TRBJ1-5
clone size: NA
D gene: NA
V gene: TRBV27
CDR3 DNA: TGTGCCAGCAGTTTAGAGGGCTCAGATCAGCCCCAGCATTTT
CDR3 protein: CASSLEGSDQPQHF

J gene: TRBJ2-6
clone size: few
D gene: NA
V gene: TRBV10-1
CDR3 DNA: TGCGCCAGCAGCATACAGGGAGCTGGGGCCAACGTCCTGACTTTC
CDR3 protein: CASSIQGAGANVLTF

J gene: TRBJ1-1
clone size: NA
D gene: NA
V gene: TRBV7-9
CDR3 DNA: TGTGCCAGCACCGACAGGAAGAACACTGAAGCTTTCTTT
CDR3 protein: CASTDRKNTEAFF

J gene: TRBJ1-2
clone size: NA
D gene: NA
V gene: TRBV7-9
CDR3 DNA: TGTGCCAGCAGCCGCAACAGGGCGACCTATGGCTACACCTTC
CDR3 protein: CASSRNRATYGYTF

J gene: TRBJ2-1
clone size: NA
D gene: TRBD2
V gene: TRBV4-2
CDR3 DNA: TGTGCCAGCAGCCAAGGGTCAGCGGGAGGAAGCAATGAGCAGTTCTTC
CDR3 protein: CASSQGSAGGSNEQFF

J gene: TRBJ2-3
clone size: NA
D gene: TRBD2
V gene: TRBV11-3
CDR3 DNA: TGTGCCAGCAGCCCCAATAGCGGGAGGGCCAGAGATACGCAGTATTTT
CDR3 protein: CASSPNSGRARDTQYF

J gene: TRBJ2-2
clone size: NA
D gene: TRBD1
V gene: TRBV29-1
CDR3 DNA: TGCAGCGTTGATGACAGGGGCAGGGGGGAGCTGTTTTTT
CDR3 protein: CSVDDRGRGELFF

J gene: TRBJ2-7
clone size: once
D gene: TRBD2
V gene: TRBV30
CDR3 DNA: TGTGCCTGGAGTTGGCGGGAGATAGCCGAGCAGTACTTC
CDR3 protein: CAWSWREIAEQYF

J gene: TRBJ2-3
clone size: once
D gene: NA
V gene: TRBV6-4
CDR3 DNA: TGTGCCAGCAGACACACAGATACGCAGTATTTT
CDR3 protein: CASRHTDTQYF

J gene: TRBJ2-1
clone size: NA
D gene: TRBD2
V gene: TRBV28
CDR3 DNA: TGTGCCAGCATCAATAGCGGGAGGAAAGGCAATGAGCAGTTCTTC
CDR3 protein: CASINSGRKGNEQFF

J gene: TRBJ2-7
clone size: few
D gene: TRBD2
V gene: TRBV9
CDR3 DNA: TGTGCCAGCAGCGGCGTAAACGGCGGGAGGGACGAGCAGTACTTC
CDR3 protein: CASSGVNGGRDEQYF

J gene: TRBJ2-7
clone size: NA
D gene: NA
V gene: TRBV5-8
CDR3 DNA: TGTGCCAGCAGCCCTTCCGGGAGTAGGAACACCTACGAGCAGTACTTC
CDR3 protein: CASSPSGSRNTYEQYF

J gene: TRBJ2-3
clone size: NA
D gene: TRBD2
V gene: TRBV30
CDR3 DNA: TGTGCCTGGAGTGTTCACACCGGACGCGGGAGTGATACGCAGTATTTT
CDR3 protein: CAWSVHTGRGSDTQYF

J gene: TRBJ2-2
clone size: NA
D gene: TRBD1
V gene: TRBV6-4
CDR3 DNA: TGTGCCAGCAGTGACTCCTGGACAGGGGGAAAAACCGGGGAGCTGTTTTTT
CDR3 protein: CASSDSWTGGKTGELFF

J gene: TRBJ2-7
clone size: few
D gene: NA
V gene: TRBV5-1
CDR3 DNA: TGCGCCAGCACCTACCTGCCGGGACAGGGGGTAGCGGGAGGCCTCGCCTACGAGCAGTACTTC
CDR3 protein: CASTYLPGQGVAGGLAYEQYF

J gene: TRBJ2-1
clone size: NA
D gene: TRBD1
V gene: TRBV10-3
CDR3 DNA: TGTGCCATCAGTGCCGAGGGGGCAGACAATGAGCAGTTCTTC
CDR3 protein: CAISAEGADNEQFF

J gene: TRBJ1-4
clone size: NA
D gene: NA
V gene: TRBV4-1
CDR3 DNA: TGCGCCAGCAGCCAAGTCGTTCAAGCTCTTATTCGGGAAAAACTGTTTTTT
CDR3 protein: CASSQVVQALIREKLFF

J gene: TRBJ2-7
clone size: NA
D gene: NA
V gene: TRBV5-1
CDR3 DNA: TGCGCCAGCAGCCAATCACCAGCGGGCACCTACGAGCAGTACTTC
CDR3 protein: CASSQSPAGTYEQYF

J gene: TRBJ2-1
clone size: NA
D gene: TRBD2
V gene: TRBV5-4
CDR3 DNA: TGTGCCAGCAAACCGGGGGGGGCTTCCCCTGTTGGCAATGAGCAGTTCTTC
CDR3 protein: CASKPGGASPVGNEQFF

J gene: TRBJ1-4
clone size: NA
D gene: TRBD1
V gene: TRBV30
CDR3 DNA: TGTGCCTGGAGGGTTGACAGGGAGAATGAAAAACTGTTTTTT
CDR3 protein: CAWRVDRENEKLFF

J gene: TRBJ2-3
clone size: NA
D gene: TRBD2
V gene: TRBV6-4
CDR3 DNA: TGTGCCAGCAGTGACCGCGCTAGCGGGAGTTTCGGTCCCACAGATACGCAGTATTTT
CDR3 protein: CASSDRASGSFGPTDTQYF

J gene: TRBJ2-1
clone size: NA
D gene: TRBD1
V gene: TRBV7-9
CDR3 DNA: TGTGCCAGCAGCTTCCACACCGGGACAGGTCAAGTGGGTGAGCAGTTCTTC
CDR3 protein: CASSFHTGTGQVGEQFF

J gene: TRBJ2-7
clone size: NA
D gene: NA
V gene: TRBV5-1
CDR3 DNA: TGCGCCAGCAGCTCCTCCCCCTGGCAGGCAACCTACGAGCAGTACTTC
CDR3 protein: CASSSSPWQATYEQYF

J gene: TRBJ2-3
clone size: NA
D gene: NA
V gene: TRBV4-1
CDR3 DNA: TGCGCCAGCAGCCAAGATTGGGGCGGTAGCACAGATACGCAGTATTTT
CDR3 protein: CASSQDWGGSTDTQYF

J gene: TRBJ2-3
clone size: NA
D gene: TRBD2
V gene: TRBV14
CDR3 DNA: TGTGCCAGCAGCCAAGATCAGGCGGGAGGGTGCACAGATACGCAGTATTTT
CDR3 protein: CASSQDQAGGCTDTQYF

J gene: TRBJ2-5
clone size: NA
D gene: NA
V gene: TRBV20-1
CDR3 DNA: TGCAGTGCTAGGGGGCCGGAGACCCAGTACTTC
CDR3 protein: CSARGPETQYF

J gene: TRBJ2-3
clone size: NA
D gene: TRBD2
V gene: TRBV6-6
CDR3 DNA: TGTGCCAGCAGTTACCCCCGCGGGAGCGGAACAGATACGCAGTATTTT
CDR3 protein: CASSYPRGSGTDTQYF

J gene: TRBJ2-3
clone size: NA
D gene: NA
V gene: TRBV1
CDR3 DNA: TGCACCAGCAGTCCGGGACTAGCGGATTTAATTTCTAGCACAGATACGCAGTATTTT
CDR3 protein: CTSSPGLADLISSTDTQYF

J gene: TRBJ2-7
clone size: NA
D gene: TRBD1
V gene: TRBV2
CDR3 DNA: TGTGCCCGAAACAGGGGTACCTACGAGCAGTACTTC
CDR3 protein: CARNRGTYEQYF

J gene: TRBJ2-7
clone size: NA
D gene: NA
V gene: TRBV6-5
CDR3 DNA: TGTGCCAGCCGCTTGGGGAACAGGGCATACGAGCAGTACTTC
CDR3 protein: CASRLGNRAYEQYF

J gene: TRBJ2-7
clone size: NA
D gene: TRBD2
V gene: TRBV11-2
CDR3 DNA: TGTGCCAGCAGCTTACGACCTAGCGGGAGGCCCTCCTACGAGCAGTACTTC
CDR3 protein: CASSLRPSGRPSYEQYF

J gene: TRBJ1-2
clone size: NA
D gene: NA
V gene: TRBV5-1
CDR3 DNA: TGCGCCAGCAGCTTGGCTAATTTAGCTAACTATGGCTACACCTTC
CDR3 protein: CASSLANLANYGYTF

J gene: TRBJ2-1
clone size: NA
D gene: TRBD2
V gene: TRBV25-1
CDR3 DNA: TGTGCCAGCAGTCCCACTAGCGCCCACAATGAGCAGTTCTTC
CDR3 protein: CASSPTSAHNEQFF

J gene: TRBJ2-7
clone size: NA
D gene: NA
V gene: TRBV6-5
CDR3 DNA: TGTGCCAGCAGTTTGAAGCGGGCGAACTACGAGCAGTACTTC
CDR3 protein: CASSLKRANYEQYF

J gene: TRBJ1-3
clone size: NA
D gene: NA
V gene: TRBV28
CDR3 DNA: TGTGCCAGCAGTTTATGTAATCGCCCCGGGACAAGCCGAATCTCTGGAAACACCATATATTTT
CDR3 protein: CASSLCNRPGTSRISGNTIYF

J gene: TRBJ2-4
clone size: NA
D gene: NA
V gene: TRBV28
CDR3 DNA: TGTGCCAGCAGTCCCGAACAGGGAATAACCAAAAACATTCAGTACTTC
CDR3 protein: CASSPEQGITKNIQYF

J gene: TRBJ2-1
clone size: NA
D gene: TRBD1
V gene: TRBV6-4
CDR3 DNA: TGTGCCAGCAGTAAGACAGGGAGAATTTGGAATGAGCAGTTCTTC
CDR3 protein: CASSKTGRIWNEQFF

J gene: TRBJ1-2
clone size: NA
D gene: TRBD1
V gene: TRBV7-8
CDR3 DNA: TGTGCCAGCAGCCGGACAGGGGGGCCAGCCAGGGAGGGCTACACCTTC
CDR3 protein: CASSRTGGPAREGYTF

J gene: TRBJ2-7
clone size: NA
D gene: NA
V gene: TRBV7-9
CDR3 DNA: TGTGCCAGCAGCGCGGGACCGCCCTCCTACGAGCAGTACTTC
CDR3 protein: CASSAGPPSYEQYF

J gene: TRBJ2-7
clone size: NA
D gene: NA
V gene: TRBV25-1
CDR3 DNA: TGTGCCAGCAGTGGGAGGTTCTACGAGCAGTACTTC
CDR3 protein: CASSGRFYEQYF

J gene: TRBJ2-5
clone size: NA
D gene: NA
V gene: TRBV5-8
CDR3 DNA: TGTGCCACCCCCGGGTCGGGGAGCGAGACCCAGTACTTC
CDR3 protein: CATPGSGSETQYF

J gene: TRBJ2-3
clone size: NA
D gene: NA
V gene: TRBV19
CDR3 DNA: TGTGCCAGTTCCCGTAGGGAGGCCAAGGGTAGAGATACGCAGTATTTT
CDR3 protein: CASSRREAKGRDTQYF

J gene: TRBJ2-7
clone size: NA
D gene: TRBD1
V gene: TRBV2
CDR3 DNA: TGTGCCAGCAGTGGTCCCGGGACAGGACTTGCCTACGAGCAGTACTTC
CDR3 protein: CASSGPGTGLAYEQYF

J gene: TRBJ2-3
clone size: NA
D gene: NA
V gene: TRBV5-6
CDR3 DNA: TGTGCCAGCAGCTTTTCGGATGAGACAGCAGGGAATACGCAGTATTTT
CDR3 protein: CASSFSDETAGNTQYF

J gene: TRBJ2-4
clone size: NA
D gene: NA
V gene: TRBV19
CDR3 DNA: TGTGCCAGTCTGGGGACTTTAAACATTCAGTACTTC
CDR3 protein: CASLGTLNIQYF

J gene: TRBJ2-1
clone size: NA
D gene: TRBD2
V gene: TRBV5-4
CDR3 DNA: TGTGCCAGCAGCTTGGGACTAGCGGGCCACAATGAGCAGTTCTTC
CDR3 protein: CASSLGLAGHNEQFF